Sequencing of this T cell receptor (beta chain) was carried out in a study of blood T cell repertoires in COVID-19. Only one count was recorded for this clone. The germline V gene has CDR1 PRHDT and CDR2 FYEKMQ (reference sequence). CDR3 size: 16 residues. V shed 4 bases and J 4 bases; nucleotides not matched to a gene: 11. The repertoire was sequenced with immunoSEQ multiplex PCR; TCRdb's copy has only in-frame clones and lacks some. This sample has tens of thousands of clones, with about 90% found just once. The sequence came from a woman of 80 years or more with active COVID-19. The chain links TRBV13 to TRBJ2-5; 8 bases line up with TRBD1. Sequencing was carried out using peripheral blood. CDR3 sequence (DNA): TGTGCCAGCAGCTCCCGACAGGGGAGATTCGGAGAGACCCAGTACTTC. It yields the protein CASSSRQGRFGETQYF.